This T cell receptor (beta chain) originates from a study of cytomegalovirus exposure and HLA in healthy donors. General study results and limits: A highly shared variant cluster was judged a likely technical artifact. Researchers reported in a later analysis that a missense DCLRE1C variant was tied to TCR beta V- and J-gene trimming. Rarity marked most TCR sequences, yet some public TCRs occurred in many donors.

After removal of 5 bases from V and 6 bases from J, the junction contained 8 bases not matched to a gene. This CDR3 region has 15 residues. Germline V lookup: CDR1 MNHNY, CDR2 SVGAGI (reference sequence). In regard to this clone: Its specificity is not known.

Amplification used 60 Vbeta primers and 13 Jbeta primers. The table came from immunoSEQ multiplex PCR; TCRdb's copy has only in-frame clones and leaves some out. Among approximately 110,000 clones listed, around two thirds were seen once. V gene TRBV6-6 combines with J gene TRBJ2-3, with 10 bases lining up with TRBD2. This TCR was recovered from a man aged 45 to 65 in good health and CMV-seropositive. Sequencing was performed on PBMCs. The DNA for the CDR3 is TGTGCCAGCAGTCCCAGACTAGCGGGCAGGGATACGCAGTATTTT. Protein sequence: CASSPRLAGRDTQYF.